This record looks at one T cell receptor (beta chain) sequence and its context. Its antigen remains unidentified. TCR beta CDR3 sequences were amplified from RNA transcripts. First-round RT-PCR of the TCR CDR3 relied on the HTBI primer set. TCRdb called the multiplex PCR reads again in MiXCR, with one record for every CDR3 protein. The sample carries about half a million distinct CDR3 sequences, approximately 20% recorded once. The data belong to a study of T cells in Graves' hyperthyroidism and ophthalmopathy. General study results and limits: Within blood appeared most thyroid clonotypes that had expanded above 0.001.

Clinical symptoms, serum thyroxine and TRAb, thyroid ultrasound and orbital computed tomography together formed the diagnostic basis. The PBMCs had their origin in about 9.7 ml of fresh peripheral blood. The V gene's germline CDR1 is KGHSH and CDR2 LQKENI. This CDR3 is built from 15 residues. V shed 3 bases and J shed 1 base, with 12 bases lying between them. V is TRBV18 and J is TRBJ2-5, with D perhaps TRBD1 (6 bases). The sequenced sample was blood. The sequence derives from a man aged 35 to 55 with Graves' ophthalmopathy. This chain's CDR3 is CASSPNRAPQETQYF. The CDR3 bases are TGTGCCAGCTCACCTAACAGGGCACCCCAAGAGACCCAGTACTTC.